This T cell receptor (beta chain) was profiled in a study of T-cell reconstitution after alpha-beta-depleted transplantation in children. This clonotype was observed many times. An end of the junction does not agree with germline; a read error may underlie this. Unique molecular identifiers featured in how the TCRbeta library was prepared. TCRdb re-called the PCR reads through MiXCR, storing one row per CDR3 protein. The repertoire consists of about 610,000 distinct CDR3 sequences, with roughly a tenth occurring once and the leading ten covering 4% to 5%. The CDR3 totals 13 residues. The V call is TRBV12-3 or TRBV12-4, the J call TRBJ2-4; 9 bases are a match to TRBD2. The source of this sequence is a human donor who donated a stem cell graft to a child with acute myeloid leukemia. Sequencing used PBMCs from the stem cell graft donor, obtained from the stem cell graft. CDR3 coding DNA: TGTGCCAGCAGTATAGCGGGAGAGAACATTCAGTACTTC. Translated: CASSIAGENIQYF.